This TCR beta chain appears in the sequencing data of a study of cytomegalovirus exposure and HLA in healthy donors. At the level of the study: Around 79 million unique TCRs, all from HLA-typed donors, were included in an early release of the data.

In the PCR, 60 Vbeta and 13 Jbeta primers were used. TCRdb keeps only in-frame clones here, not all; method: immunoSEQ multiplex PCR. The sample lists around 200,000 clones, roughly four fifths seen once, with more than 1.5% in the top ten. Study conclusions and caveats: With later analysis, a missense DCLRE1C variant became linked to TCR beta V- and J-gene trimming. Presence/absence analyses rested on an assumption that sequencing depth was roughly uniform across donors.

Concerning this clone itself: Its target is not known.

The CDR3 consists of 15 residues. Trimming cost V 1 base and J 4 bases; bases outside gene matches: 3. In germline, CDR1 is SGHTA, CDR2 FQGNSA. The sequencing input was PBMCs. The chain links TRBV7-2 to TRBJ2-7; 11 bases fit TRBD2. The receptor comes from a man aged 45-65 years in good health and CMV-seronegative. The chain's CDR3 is CASSLVGTSGYEQYF. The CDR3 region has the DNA TGTGCCAGCAGCTTAGTCGGGACTAGCGGTTACGAGCAGTACTTC.